The T cell receptor (beta chain) described here comes from a study of spatial heterogeneity in lung cancer. The overall study: Raw sequencing reads included, on average, more than 9.5 appearances of each unique TCR and UMI combination.

Study-wide findings and caveats: Tumoral mutation counts were tracked by counts of expanded intratumoral alpha and beta TCRs.

A unique molecular identifier was attached to every TCR cDNA molecule. Via MiXCR, TCRdb re-called the 5' RACE reads, giving one row per CDR3 protein. The sample includes around 10,000 distinct CDR3 sequences, approximately 15% of them seen just once. By share, this clonotype counts as medium-sized. Its antigen remains unidentified. As for time point: sample taken at primary tumor resection. Donors were roughly 70 untreated early-stage non-small cell lung cancer patients. Tumor, nontumor lung or frozen PBMC supplied whole RNA that was sequenced unsorted. The germline V gene has CDR1 LGHNA and CDR2 YSLEER. The V end lost 3 bases, the J end lost 3 bases, and 18 bases lay between the germline ends. The CDR3 is 16 residues long.

This sample comprised lung tumor tissue, obtained at surgery. V usage is TRBV4-3 and J usage is TRBJ2-7; D gene uncertain. This clonotype was obtained from a male donor with early-stage non-small cell lung cancer. The CDR3 here is CASSHSGTGESYEQYF. CDR3 DNA: TGCGCCAGCAGCCATTCCGGTACCGGAGAGAGCTACGAGCAGTACTTC.